This TCR beta chain was obtained from a study of T-cell memory formation after mild COVID-19. About the study: Largely, the TCR clusters proved donor specific. Whole-study findings and limits: What remained unconfirmed was the SARS-CoV-2 specificity of second-wave clones peaking on day 37. There was a balanced CD4/CD8 profile in clones contracting day 15 to 85, and later expanders leaned CD4+.

Trimming cost V 0 bases and J 6 bases; bases outside gene matches: 15. The CDR3 runs 18 residues. The V gene's germline CDR1 is DFQATT and CDR2 SNEGSKA (reference sequence). From 5'RACE with constant-segment primers came TCR alpha and TCR beta cDNA libraries that carried sample barcodes and UMIs. TCRdb analysed the 5' RACE reads with MiXCR anew, one entry per CDR3 protein. The sample lists hundreds of thousands of distinct CDR3 sequences; about 16% were seen once. This clonotype was counted only a few times. Its specificity is not known. The chain recombines TRBV20-1 with TRBJ2-2; 8 bases agree with TRBD1. This TCR came from a man between 18 and 29 years old who had mild COVID-19 (a few samples of this study predate the infection). Cell type and time point are not known. The specimen sequenced was PBMCs or a T cell subset sorted from them (not recorded which). CDR3 DNA sequence: TGCAGTGCTAGAGATCTCCAGGGGGTCAGGGGGCTGTCCGGGGAGCTGTTTTTT. Protein product: CSARDLQGVRGLSGELFF.